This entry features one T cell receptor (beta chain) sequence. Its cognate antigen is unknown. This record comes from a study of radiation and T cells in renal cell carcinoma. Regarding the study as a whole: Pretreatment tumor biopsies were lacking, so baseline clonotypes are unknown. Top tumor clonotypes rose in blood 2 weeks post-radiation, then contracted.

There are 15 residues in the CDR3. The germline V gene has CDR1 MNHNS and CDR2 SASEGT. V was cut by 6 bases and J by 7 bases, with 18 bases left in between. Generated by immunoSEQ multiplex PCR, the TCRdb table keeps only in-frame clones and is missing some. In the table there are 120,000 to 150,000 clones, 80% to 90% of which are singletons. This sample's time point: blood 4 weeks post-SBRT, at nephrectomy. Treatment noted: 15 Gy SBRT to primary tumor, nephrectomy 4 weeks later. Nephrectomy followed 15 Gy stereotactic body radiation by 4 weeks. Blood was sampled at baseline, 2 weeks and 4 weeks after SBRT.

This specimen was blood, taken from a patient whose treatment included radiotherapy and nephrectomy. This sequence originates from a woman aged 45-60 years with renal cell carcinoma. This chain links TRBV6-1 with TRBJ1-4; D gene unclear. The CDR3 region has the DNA TGTGCCAGCAGGAAGAGTAATTTTGCGGGTGAAAAACTGTTTTTT. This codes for CASRKSNFAGEKLFF.